The table lists the clone carrying this T cell receptor (beta chain) with a count of one. Its specificity is unknown. These data come from a study of shared clonotypes between healthy human individuals. The study's findings and limits: Blood alone was sampled, and tissue repertoires likely differ. Around 5% was the fraction of naive CD4 clonotypes found shared across a handful of donors. Larger estimated richness was generally recorded for naive subsets relative to memory subsets. Among donors, the sharing of clonotypes was expected to be influenced by sequencing depth.

Trimming removed 2 bases at V and 8 bases at J, with 12 bases between. The CDR3 runs 13 residues. CDR1 and CDR2 from the germline V gene are SNHLY and FYNNEI. Using immunoSEQ multiplex PCR, the repertoire was profiled, and TCRdb retains in-frame clones only, with some absent. The sample shows 2 million or so clones, about 95% of them seen only once. Naive CD8 cells lacked CD45RO and underwent positive selection for CCR7, leaving out terminally differentiated effector memory CD45RA+ cells. The rearrangement joins TRBV2 to TRBJ1-2; D is undetermined. The receptor was derived from a man between 18 and 35 years old in good health. The sample was naive CD8+ T cells sorted from blood. In nucleotides, the CDR3 is TGTGCCAGCAGTGAATCGCTGGTGAGGGGCTACACCTTC. This encodes CASSESLVRGYTF. Looking up the rest from reference TRBV2 and TRBJ1-2 gives the full variable domain: EPEVTQTPSHQVTQMGQEVILRCVPISNHLYFYWYRQILGQKVEFLVSFYNNEISEKSEIFDDQFSVERPDGSNFTLKIRSTKLEDSAMYFCASSESLVRGYTFGSGTRLTVV.